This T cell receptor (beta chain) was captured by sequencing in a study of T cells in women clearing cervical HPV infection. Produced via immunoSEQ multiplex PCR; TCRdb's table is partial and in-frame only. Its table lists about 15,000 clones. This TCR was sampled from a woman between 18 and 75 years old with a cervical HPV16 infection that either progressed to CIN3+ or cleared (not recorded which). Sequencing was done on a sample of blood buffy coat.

CDR3 protein: CASSADYAAGELFF. The CDR3 bases that were read are TGTGCCAGCAGCGCCGACTACGCGGCCGGGGAG. V usage is TRBV5-6 and J usage is TRBJ2-2; possible D gene TRBD2, 5 bases. The read halts 3 residues ahead of the CDR3 end, with the missing end drawn from the germline J gene. The CDR3 has 14 amino acids. Per germline, CDR1 SGHDT and CDR2 YYEEEE. The V end was cut by 4 bases, the J end by 6 bases, with 13 bases between.